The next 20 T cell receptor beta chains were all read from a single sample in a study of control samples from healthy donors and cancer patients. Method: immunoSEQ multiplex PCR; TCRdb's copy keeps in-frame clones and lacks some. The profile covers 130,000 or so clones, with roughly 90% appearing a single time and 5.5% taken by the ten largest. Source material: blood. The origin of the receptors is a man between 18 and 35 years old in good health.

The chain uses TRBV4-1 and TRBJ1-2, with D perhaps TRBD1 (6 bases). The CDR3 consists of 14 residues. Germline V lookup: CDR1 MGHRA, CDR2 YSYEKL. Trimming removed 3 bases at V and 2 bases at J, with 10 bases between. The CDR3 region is CASSHRGQNYGYTF. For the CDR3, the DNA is TGCGCCAGCAGCCACCGGGGGCAGAACTATGGCTACACCTTC.

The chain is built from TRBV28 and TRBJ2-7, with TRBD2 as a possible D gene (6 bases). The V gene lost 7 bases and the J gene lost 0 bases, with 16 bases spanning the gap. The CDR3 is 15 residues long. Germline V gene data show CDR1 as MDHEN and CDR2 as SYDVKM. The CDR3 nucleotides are TGTGCCAGCACGGATAGCCGGGGACTCTCCTACGAGCAGTACTTC. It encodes CASTDSRGLSYEQYF.

Here the CDR3 DNA reads TGTGCCAGCAGCTTAAACGCCGTCGGCGGGGAGCTGTTTTTT. Residues: CASSLNAVGGELFF. This sequence joins TRBV7-2 and TRBJ2-2; D gene uncertain. Germline lookup yields CDR1 SGHTA and CDR2 FQGNSA. This CDR3 region has 14 residues. Trimming pared 2 bases from V and 7 bases from J, leaving 11 bases between.

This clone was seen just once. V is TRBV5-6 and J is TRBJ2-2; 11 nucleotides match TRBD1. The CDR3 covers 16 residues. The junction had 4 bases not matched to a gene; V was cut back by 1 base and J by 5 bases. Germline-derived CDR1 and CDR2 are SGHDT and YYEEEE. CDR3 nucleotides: TGTGCCAGCAGCTTGTTGGACAGGGGGCGAACCGGGGAGCTGTTTTTT. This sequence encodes CASSLLDRGRTGELFF.

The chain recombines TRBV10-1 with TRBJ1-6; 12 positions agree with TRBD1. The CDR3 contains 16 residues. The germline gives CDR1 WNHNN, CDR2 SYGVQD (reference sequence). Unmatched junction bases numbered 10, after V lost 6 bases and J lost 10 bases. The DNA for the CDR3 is TGCGCCAGCAGCCCCGCCGGGACAGGGGGCAGATCACCCCTCCACTTT. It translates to CASSPAGTGGRSPLHF.

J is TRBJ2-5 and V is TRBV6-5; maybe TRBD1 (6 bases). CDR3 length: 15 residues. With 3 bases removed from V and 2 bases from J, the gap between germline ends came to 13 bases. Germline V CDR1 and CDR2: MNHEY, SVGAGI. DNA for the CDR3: TGTGCCAGCAGTTATAGGTGGGACACACAAGAGACCCAGTACTTC. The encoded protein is CASSYRWDTQETQYF.

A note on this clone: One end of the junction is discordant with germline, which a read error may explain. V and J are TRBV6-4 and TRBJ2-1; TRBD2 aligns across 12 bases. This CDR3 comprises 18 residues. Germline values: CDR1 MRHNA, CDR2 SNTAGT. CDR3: CASSLWASGGATYNEQFF. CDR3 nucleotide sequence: TGTGCTAGCAGTCTTTGGGCTAGCGGGGGGGCAACTTACAATGAGCAGTTCTTC.

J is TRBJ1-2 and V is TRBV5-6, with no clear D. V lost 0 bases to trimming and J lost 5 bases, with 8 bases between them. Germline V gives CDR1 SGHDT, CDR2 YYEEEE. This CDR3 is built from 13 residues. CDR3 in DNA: TGTGCCAGCAGCTTGGTGGCAGGTTATGGCTACACCTTC. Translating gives CASSLVAGYGYTF.

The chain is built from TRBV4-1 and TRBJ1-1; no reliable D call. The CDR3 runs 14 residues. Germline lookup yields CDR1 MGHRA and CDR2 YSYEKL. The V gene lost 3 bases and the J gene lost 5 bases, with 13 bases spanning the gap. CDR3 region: CASSHPGVRTEAFF. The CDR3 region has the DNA TGCGCCAGCAGCCATCCGGGCGTTCGGACTGAAGCTTTCTTT.

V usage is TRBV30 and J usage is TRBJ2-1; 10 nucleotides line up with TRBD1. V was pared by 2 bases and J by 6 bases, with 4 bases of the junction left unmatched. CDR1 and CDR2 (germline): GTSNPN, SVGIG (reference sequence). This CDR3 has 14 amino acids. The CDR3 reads CAWSPWTGGNEQFF. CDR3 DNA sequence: TGTGCCTGGAGTCCCTGGACAGGGGGCAATGAGCAGTTCTTC.

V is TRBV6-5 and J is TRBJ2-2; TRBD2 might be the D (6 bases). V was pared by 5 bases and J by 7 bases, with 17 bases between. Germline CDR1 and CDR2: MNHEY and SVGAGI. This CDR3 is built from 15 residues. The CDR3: CASSRMDYAGGELFF. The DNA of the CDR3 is TGTGCCAGCAGTCGCATGGACTATGCCGGCGGGGAGCTGTTTTTT.

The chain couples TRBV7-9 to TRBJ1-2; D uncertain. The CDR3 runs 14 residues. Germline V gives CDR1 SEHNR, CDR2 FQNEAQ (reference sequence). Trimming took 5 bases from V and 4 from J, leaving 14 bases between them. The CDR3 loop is CASSPARESYGYTF. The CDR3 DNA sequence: TGTGCCAGCAGCCCAGCCCGGGAGAGCTATGGCTACACCTTC.

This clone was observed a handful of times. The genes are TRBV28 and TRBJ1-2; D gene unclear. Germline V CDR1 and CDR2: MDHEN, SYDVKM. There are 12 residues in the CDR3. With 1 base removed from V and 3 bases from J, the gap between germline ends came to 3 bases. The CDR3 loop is CASSLFDYGYTF. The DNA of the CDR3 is TGTGCCAGCAGTTTATTTGACTATGGCTACACCTTC.

CDR3 in DNA: TGTGCCAGCAGCCAAACCTTAGGGGCCTACAATGAGCAGTTCTTC. Amino acids: CASSQTLGAYNEQFF. This sequence joins TRBV14 and TRBJ2-1; a weak D match, TRBD1 (5 bases). Germline CDR1 and CDR2: SGHDN and FVKESK. Trimming removed 2 bases at V and 2 bases at J, with 10 bases between. The CDR3 length is 15 residues. The full variable domain, in which reference TRBV14 and TRBJ2-1 provide the parts outside the CDR3, is EAGVTQFPSHSVIEKGQTVTLRCDPISGHDNLYWYRRVMGKEIKFLLHFVKESKQDESGMPNNRFLAERTGGTYSTLKVQPAELEDSGVYFCASSQTLGAYNEQFFGPGTRLTVL.

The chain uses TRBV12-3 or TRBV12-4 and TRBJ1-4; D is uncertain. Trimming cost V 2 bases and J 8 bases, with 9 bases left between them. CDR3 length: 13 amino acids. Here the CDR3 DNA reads TGTGCCAGCAGTTTACCGGGAGGCGAAAAACTGTTTTTT. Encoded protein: CASSLPGGEKLFF.

The chain's CDR3 is CASSIGTSNGYTF. As DNA, the CDR3 is TGTGCCAGTAGTATCGGGACATCTAATGGCTACACCTTC. The rearrangement joins TRBV19 to TRBJ1-2; TRBD1 is a possible D gene (6 bases). V was shortened by 3 bases and J by 6 bases, with 11 bases between the two germline ends. Germline V gene lookup returns CDR1 LNHDA and CDR2 SQIVND (reference sequence). The CDR3 has 13 amino acids.

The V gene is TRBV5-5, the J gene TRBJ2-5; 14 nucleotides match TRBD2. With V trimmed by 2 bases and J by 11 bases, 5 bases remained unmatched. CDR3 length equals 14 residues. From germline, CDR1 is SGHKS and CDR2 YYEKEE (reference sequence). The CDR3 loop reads CASSFGLAGGAQYF. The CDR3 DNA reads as TGTGCCAGCAGCTTCGGACTAGCGGGGGGCGCGCAGTACTTC.

DNA for the CDR3: TGCAGTGCTAGTACGGGGGCCTCCTACGAGCAGTACTTC. Translated, it gives CSASTGASYEQYF. The chain combines TRBV20-1 with TRBJ2-7, with D perhaps assigned TRBD1 or TRBD2 (6 bases each). Germline loops: CDR1 DFQATT, CDR2 SNEGSKA (reference sequence). This CDR3 comprises 13 residues. Trimming cost V 3 bases and J 0 bases, with 9 bases left between them.

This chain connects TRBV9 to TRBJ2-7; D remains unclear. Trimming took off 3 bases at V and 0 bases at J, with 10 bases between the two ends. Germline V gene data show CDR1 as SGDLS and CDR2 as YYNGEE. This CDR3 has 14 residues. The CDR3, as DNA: TGTGCCAGCAGCGAGACCCCTGACTCCTACGAGCAGTACTTC. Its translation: CASSETPDSYEQYF. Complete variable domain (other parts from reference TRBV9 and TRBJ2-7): DSGVTQTPKHLITATGQRVTLRCSPRSGDLSVYWYQQSLDQGLQFLIQYYNGEERAKGNILERFSAQQFPDLHSELNLSSLELGDSALYFCASSETPDSYEQYFGPGTRLTVT.

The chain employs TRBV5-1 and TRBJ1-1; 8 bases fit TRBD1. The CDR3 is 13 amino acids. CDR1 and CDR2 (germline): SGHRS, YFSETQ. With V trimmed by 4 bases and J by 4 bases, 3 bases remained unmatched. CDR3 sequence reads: CASSDTGGTEAFF. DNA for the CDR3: TGCGCCAGCAGCGATACAGGGGGCACTGAAGCTTTCTTT.